This T cell receptor beta chain emerged from a study of blood T cell repertoires in COVID-19. The germline V gene has CDR1 MDHEN and CDR2 SYDVKM. The CDR3 covers 14 residues. The V end was cut by 10 bases, the J end by 0 bases, with 15 bases between. TCRdb's table, derived via immunoSEQ multiplex PCR, lists solely in-frame clones and lacks some. The profile covers approximately 200,000 clones, with more than 75% appearing a single time and under 3.5% taken by the ten largest. Sequencing was carried out using peripheral blood. The TCR was taken from a man aged 45-65 years who had recovered from COVID-19. The V call is TRBV28, the J call TRBJ1-1, with a weak D call TRBD1 (6 bases). The CDR3 nucleotides read TGTGCCACCCATGGGGGCAGCCTGAACACTGAAGCTTTCTTT. Protein sequence: CATHGGSLNTEAFF.